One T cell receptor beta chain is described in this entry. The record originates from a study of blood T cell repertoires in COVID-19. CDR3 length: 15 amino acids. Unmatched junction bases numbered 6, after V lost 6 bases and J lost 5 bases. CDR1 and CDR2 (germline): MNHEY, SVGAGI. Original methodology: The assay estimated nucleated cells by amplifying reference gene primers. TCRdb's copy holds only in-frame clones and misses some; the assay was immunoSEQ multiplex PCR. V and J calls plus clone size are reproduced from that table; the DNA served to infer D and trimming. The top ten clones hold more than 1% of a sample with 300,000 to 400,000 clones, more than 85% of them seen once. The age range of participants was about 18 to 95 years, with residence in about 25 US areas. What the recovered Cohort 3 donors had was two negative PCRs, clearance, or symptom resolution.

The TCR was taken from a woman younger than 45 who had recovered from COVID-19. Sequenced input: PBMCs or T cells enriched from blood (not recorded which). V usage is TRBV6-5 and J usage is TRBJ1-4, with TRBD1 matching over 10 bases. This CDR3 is CASSFATGGNEKLFF. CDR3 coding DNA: TGTGCCAGCAGCTTCGCGACAGGGGGCAATGAAAAACTGTTTTTT.